One and the same sample provided the 25 T cell receptor beta chains below, sequenced in a study of blood T cell repertoires in COVID-19. Sequenced by immunoSEQ multiplex PCR; TCRdb stores in-frame clones only, minus some. The sample has around 230,000 clones; 65% to 85% are singletons. Sequencing was done on a sample of peripheral blood. These receptors all come from a man aged 40-49 years with acute or convalescent COVID-19.

This clone was seen only once. The chain has TRBV7-6 and TRBJ2-1, with a possible D match to TRBD2 (5 bases). V was pared by 1 base and J by 3 bases, with 13 bases between. Germline CDR1 reads SGHVS; CDR2 reads FNYEAQ. The CDR3 is made up of 16 amino acids. CDR3 in amino acids: CASSLVSGSFYNEQFF. The DNA for the CDR3 is TGTGCCAGCAGCTTAGTTTCGGGATCCTTCTACAATGAGCAGTTCTTC.

The V call is TRBV3-1 (or the pseudogene TRBV3-2), the J call TRBJ1-5; D call uncertain. V was shortened by 4 bases and J by 2 bases, with 6 bases between the two germline ends. CDR1 and CDR2 (germline): LGHDT, YNNKEL (reference sequence). The CDR3 runs to 13 residues. The DNA for the CDR3 is TGTGCCAGCAGCCTAGCAGGCAATCAGCCCCAGCATTTT. Residues: CASSLAGNQPQHF.

The V gene is TRBV11-3, the J gene TRBJ2-3, with TRBD2 identical over 9 bases. V was pared by 4 bases and J by 2 bases, with 7 bases of the junction left unmatched. The CDR3 length is 16 residues. CDR1 is SGHNT, CDR2 YENEEA, per germline. The CDR3 DNA reads as TGTGCCAGCAGCTCCTCGACTAGCGGCTACACAGATACGCAGTATTTT. Translated: CASSSSTSGYTDTQYF.

The rearrangement uses TRBV7-2 and TRBJ2-5; 8 positions match TRBD2. CDR1 and CDR2 (germline): SGHTA, FQGNSA. V shed 7 bases and J 6 bases; nucleotides not matched to a gene: 7. The CDR3 loop spans 13 amino acids. The CDR3 nucleotides read TGTGCCAGCACCCCGGGAGGGGGTCAGACCCAGTACTTC. Residues: CASTPGGGQTQYF.

The chain couples TRBV10-3 to TRBJ1-2, with 8 nucleotides matching TRBD1. The CDR3 sequence is 14 residues long. Germline CDR1 is ENHRY and CDR2 is SYGVKD. After removal of 2 bases from V and 8 bases from J, the junction contained 7 bases not matched to a gene. As DNA, the CDR3 is TGTGCCATCAGTGAGGGACAGGGACGGAGCGGCTACACCTTC. It encodes CAISEGQGRSGYTF.

The chain uses TRBV18 and TRBJ2-2; D perhaps matches TRBD2 (6 bases). CDR1 KGHSH and CDR2 LQKENI come from the germline V gene. This CDR3 is 13 amino acids long. Trimming removed 2 bases from V and 6 bases from J, with 7 bases in between. DNA for the CDR3: TGTGCCAGCTCACCAGGAGGGGCCGGGGAGCTGTTTTTT. Its translation: CASSPGGAGELFF.

This chain joins TRBV7-9 and TRBJ2-6, with D possibly TRBD2 on 5 matching bases. Per the germline V gene, CDR1 is SEHNR and CDR2 is FQNEAQ (reference sequence). The CDR3 has 16 residues. The V end lost 10 bases, the J end lost 0 bases, and 16 bases lay between the germline ends. The CDR3 DNA is TGTGCCACGCGGTGGGAGTTCAGCTCTGGGGCCAACGTCCTGACTTTC. Translated: CATRWEFSSGANVLTF.

CDR3 loop: CASSLEHQGVGDNEQFF. The CDR3 DNA reads TGTGCCAGCAGCTTAGAGCACCAAGGAGTAGGAGACAATGAGCAGTTCTTC. The chain employs TRBV7-8 and TRBJ2-1, with D uncertain. The CDR3 has 17 amino acids. V was trimmed by 1 base and J by 5 bases, leaving 18 bases between them. Germline V CDR1 and CDR2: SGHVS, FQNEAQ. The full variable domain, in which reference TRBV7-8 and TRBJ2-1 provide the parts outside the CDR3, is GAGVSQSPRYKVAKRGQDVALRCDPISGHVSLFWYQQALGQGPEFLTYFQNEAQLDKSGLPSDRFFAERPEGSVSTLKIQRTQQEDSAVYLCASSLEHQGVGDNEQFFGPGTRLTVL.

V usage is TRBV6-5 and J usage is TRBJ2-5; weak D call: TRBD2 (5 bases). CDR3 size: 15 residues. V was clipped by 6 bases and J by 0 bases, with 14 bases between them. CDR1 and CDR2 (germline): MNHEY, SVGAGI. The CDR3 DNA reads TGTGCCAGCAGGACTACACGAACGTACCAAGAGACCCAGTACTTC. Amino acid sequence: CASRTTRTYQETQYF.

This chain uses TRBV12-3 or TRBV12-4 with TRBJ2-2; D possibly corresponds to TRBD1 (6 bases). Trimming stripped 9 bases from V and 4 bases from J, with 12 bases between. The CDR3 extends over 13 amino acids. CDR3 nucleotide sequence: TGTGCCAGTGGACAGTCGGGCACCGGGGAGCTGTTTTTT. Protein: CASGQSGTGELFF.

CDR3 sequence (DNA): TGTGCCAGCTCACCACCGGATGACAACAAAGCTTTCTTT. Protein product: CASSPPDDNKAFF. The gene calls are TRBV18 and TRBJ1-1, with D unresolved. The germline V gene encodes CDR1 KGHSH and CDR2 LQKENI. There are 13 residues in the CDR3. V was clipped by 0 bases and J by 9 bases, with 11 bases between them.

The chain has TRBV2 and TRBJ2-2; no firm D call. With 7 bases removed from V and 3 bases from J, the gap between germline ends came to 3 bases. The CDR3 is made up of 11 amino acids. Germline V lookup: CDR1 SNHLY, CDR2 FYNNEI. The CDR3 loop is CASTYTGELFF. As DNA, the CDR3 is TGTGCCAGCACCTACACCGGGGAGCTGTTTTTT.

The rearrangement links TRBV5-6 to TRBJ1-1; D unclear. CDR1 is SGHDT, CDR2 YYEEEE, per germline. V was clipped by 0 bases and J by 0 bases, with 9 bases between them. The CDR3 sequence is 15 residues long. DNA for the CDR3: TGTGCCAGCAGCTTGGCCCGGGTTATGAACACTGAAGCTTTCTTT. Its translation is CASSLARVMNTEAFF.

The chain is built from TRBV10-3 and TRBJ1-2; weak D call: TRBD1 (6 bases). CDR1 is ENHRY and CDR2 is SYGVKD in the germline V gene. Trimming took off 10 bases at V and 4 bases at J, with 16 bases between the two ends. The CDR3 covers 13 residues. The CDR3 here is CAKTAGVGYGYTF. The CDR3 bases are TGTGCCAAGACTGCAGGGGTAGGCTATGGCTACACCTTC.

This rearrangement joins TRBV19 to TRBJ2-7; D perhaps matches TRBD1 (6 bases). The CDR3 covers 14 residues. Germline assignment: CDR1 LNHDA and CDR2 SQIVND (reference sequence). V lost 8 bases and J 0 bases, leaving 14 bases between the germline ends. The chain's CDR3 is CASRRTADSYEQYF. CDR3 coding DNA: TGTGCCAGTCGTAGGACAGCCGACTCCTACGAGCAGTACTTC.

The chain recombines TRBV5-1 with TRBJ2-2; a possible D gene is TRBD1 (6 bases). Deletions cut 0 bases from V and 6 bases from J, with 18 bases between. Germline V CDR1 and CDR2: SGHRS, YFSETQ. This CDR3 is 17 amino acids long. The CDR3 DNA follows: TGCGCCAGCAGCTTGGCCTCCATGGCAGGGGTGGCCGGGGAGCTGTTTTTT. This gives the protein CASSLASMAGVAGELFF.

The chain is built from TRBV11-3 and TRBJ1-3; a weak D match, TRBD1 (5 bases). Germline V gene data show CDR1 as SGHNT and CDR2 as YENEEA. The length of the CDR3 is 13 residues. Trimming took 5 bases from V and 3 from J, leaving 8 bases between them. CDR3 in amino acids: CASSGGYGNTIYF. In DNA form, the CDR3 reads TGTGCCAGCAGCGGGGGGTATGGAAACACCATATATTTT.

The chain is built from TRBV5-4 and TRBJ2-3; 9 bases are shared with TRBD1. V shed 0 bases, J shed 2 bases, and the junction held 1 base outside the gene matches. Germline lookup yields CDR1 SGHNT and CDR2 YYREEE (reference sequence). This CDR3 has 15 amino acids. The CDR3: CASSLGTGATDTQYF. For the CDR3, the DNA is TGTGCCAGCAGCTTGGGGACAGGGGCCACAGATACGCAGTATTTT. The full variable domain, its missing parts supplied by reference TRBV5-4 and TRBJ2-3, is ETGVTQSPTHLIKTRGQQVTLRCSSQSGHNTVSWYQQALGQGPQFIFQYYREEENGRGNFPPRFSGLQFPNYSSELNVNALELDDSALYLCASSLGTGATDTQYFGPGTRLTVL.

Written as DNA, the CDR3 is TGCGCCAGCAGCTTGGGACAGGGAGGTTTCGGCTACACCTTC. Translating gives CASSLGQGGFGYTF. This chain uses TRBV5-1 with TRBJ1-2; the match to TRBD1 covers 7 bases. The CDR3 spans 14 residues. Germline trimming cut 0 bases from V and 8 bases from J; bases unmatched to any gene: 7. Germline V gene sequence: CDR1 SGHRS, CDR2 YFSETQ.

The CDR3 DNA reads as TGTGCCAGCAGCCAGTATACTGAAGCTTTCTTT. The encoded protein is CASSQYTEAFF. The chain is built from TRBV3-1 (or the pseudogene TRBV3-2) and TRBJ1-1, with no clear D. Germline CDR1 is LGHDT and CDR2 is YNNKEL (reference sequence). This CDR3 region has 11 residues. The V end lost 3 bases, the J end lost 5 bases, and 4 bases lay between the germline ends.

The chain has TRBV2 and TRBJ1-5; 7 bases line up with TRBD1. This CDR3 spans 14 amino acids. The germline V gene has CDR1 SNHLY and CDR2 FYNNEI. J gave up 1 base and V 6 bases, and 3 bases lay outside the gene matches. The CDR3 region has the DNA TGTGCCAGCAGGGGGACAGCCAGCAATCAGCCCCAGCATTTT. This translates into CASRGTASNQPQHF.

The CDR3 here is CASSLAGANTGELFF. The CDR3 nucleotides read TGTGCCAGCAGCTTAGCAGGAGCGAACACCGGGGAGCTGTTTTTT. The chain has TRBV7-9 and TRBJ2-2; D is unclear. From germline, CDR1 is SEHNR and CDR2 FQNEAQ (reference sequence). This CDR3 region has 15 residues. Trimming left V 0 bases short and J 0 bases short, with 5 bases between.

J is TRBJ1-6 and V is TRBV5-1; the match to TRBD1 covers 9 bases. This CDR3 has 15 amino acids. Trimming removed 4 bases from V and 5 bases from J; junction bases left unmatched: 4. CDR1 is SGHRS and CDR2 is YFSETQ in the germline V gene. In nucleotides, the CDR3 is TGCGCCAGCAGCGAAAGGACAGGGGATAATTCACCCCTCCACTTT. Protein sequence: CASSERTGDNSPLHF. Full variable domain (rest looked up from reference TRBV5-1 and TRBJ1-6): KAGVTQTPRYLIKTRGQQVTLSCSPISGHRSVSWYQQTPGQGLQFLFEYFSETQRNKGNFPGRFSGRQFSNSRSEMNVSTLELGDSALYLCASSERTGDNSPLHFGNGTRLTVT.

The chain is built from TRBV18 and TRBJ1-2, with D perhaps TRBD1 (5 bases). The CDR3 runs 14 residues. The germline V gene has CDR1 KGHSH and CDR2 LQKENI. V was pared by 6 bases and J by 0 bases, with 11 bases between. This chain's CDR3 is CASSYQGSNYGYTF. The CDR3 coding sequence is TGTGCCAGCTCGTACCAGGGCTCTAACTATGGCTACACCTTC.

This chain links TRBV19 with TRBJ1-2, with D unclear. CDR3 length: 14 amino acids. V was trimmed by 5 bases and J by 5 bases, leaving 15 bases between them. CDR1 is LNHDA, CDR2 SQIVND, per germline (reference sequence). The CDR3 here is CASSEGRPRYGYTF. CDR3 nucleotides: TGTGCCAGTAGTGAGGGCAGGCCGCGGTATGGCTACACCTTC.